The next 28 T cell receptor beta chains were all read from a single sample in a study of T cell repertoires in cytomegalovirus infection (dated by TCRdb to between 2018 and 2021). Sequenced on an Illumina HiSeq 1500. TCRdb trimmed the raw reads at Q25, called clones with MiXCR and kept productive beta chains. Identical CDR3 proteins give one entry, which carries the most common genes and DNA. A total of 630,000 or so distinct CDR3 sequences appear in this sample, 24% of them only once. Approximately 8.2% of the sample comes from the top ten. Sequences were obtained from CD8+ T cells from PBMCs. These receptors all come from a human donor in good health (CMV status not recorded). Some clones in this sample may be carry-over from other donors' samples.

This clonotype was counted ten times or more. The chain links TRBV28 to TRBJ2-7; D is undetermined. The CDR3 is 17 residues long. Germline-derived CDR1 and CDR2 are MDHEN and SYDVKM. V lost 6 bases to trimming and J lost 0 bases, with 21 bases between them. The CDR3 sequence is CASRSRARGLSSYEQYV. DNA for the CDR3: TGTGCCAGCAGATCAAGGGCCCGAGGCCTAAGCTCCTACGAGCAGTACGTC.

Turning to this clonotype: A much more abundant neighbour one base away suggests this may be a read error. No conserved phenylalanine or tryptophan is present at the end of the CDR3, so a read error is the likely explanation. The CDR3 protein is CASSFEEIGQYL. CDR3 coding DNA: TGTGCCAGCAGTTTTGAGGAGATTGGCCAGTACCTC. The chain combines TRBV28 with TRBJ2-5; D not resolved. The CDR3 is 12 amino acids. The germline gives CDR1 MDHEN, CDR2 SYDVKM. V lost 3 bases and J lost 10, with 12 bases in between.

This clonotype was observed a few times. The chain couples TRBV6-5 to TRBJ1-2, with TRBD1 matching over 9 bases. V shed 7 bases and J 7 bases; nucleotides not matched to a gene: 10. Per germline, CDR1 MNHEY and CDR2 SVGAGI. The CDR3 length is 14 residues. The CDR3: CASIPGQGGGGYTF. Written as DNA, the CDR3 is TGTGCCAGCATTCCGGGACAGGGAGGAGGTGGCTACACCTTC.

V gene TRBV7-3 combines with J gene TRBJ2-5; D tentatively reads TRBD1 or TRBD2 (5 bases each). Deletions cut 2 bases from V and 3 bases from J, with 19 bases between. The length of the CDR3 is 17 residues. Germline V gives CDR1 SGHTA, CDR2 FQGTGA. CDR3 amino acids: CASSLRGPTTPEETQYF. DNA of the CDR3: TGTGCCAGCAGCTTACGGGGCCCGACCACGCCAGAAGAGACCCAGTACTTC.

The DNA of the CDR3 is TGCAGCGTGCCGGGACAGGGTGATGGTGGCTACACCTTC. Translating it yields CSVPGQGDGGYTF. The V and J genes are TRBV29-1 and TRBJ1-2; TRBD1 aligns across 9 bases. Germline V lookup: CDR1 SQVTM, CDR2 ANQGSEA. The trim removed 6 bases at V and 7 bases at J, leaving 9 bases unmatched. CDR3 length equals 13 residues.

The rearrangement links TRBV23-1 to TRBJ2-1; 13 bases map to TRBD2. TRBV23-1 is treated as an ORF (open reading frame) with a function not yet certain. The V segment lost 3 bases and the J segment 8 bases; nucleotides outside the gene matches: 4. The CDR3 is made up of 15 amino acids. The CDR3 is CASSHGLAGVDEQFF. The DNA of the CDR3 is TGCGCCAGCAGTCACGGACTAGCGGGGGTCGATGAGCAGTTCTTC.

Concerning this clonotype: A read error is possible here, since a much larger clone lies one base away. The V call is TRBV5-6, the J call TRBJ1-1; D is undetermined. Between the trimmed V and J ends, which lost 4 bases and 1 base, there was a span of 8 bases. This CDR3 comprises 13 residues. The germline CDR1 and CDR2 sequences are SGHDT and YYEEEE. DNA for the CDR3: TGTGCCAGCAGCCCCGCAGAGAACACTGAAGCTTTCTTT. Encoded protein: CASSPAENTEAFF.

This clonotype appeared a few times. V gene TRBV28 combines with J gene TRBJ1-5; the D gene is possibly TRBD1 (6 bases). Germline loops: CDR1 MDHEN, CDR2 SYDVKM. The CDR3 spans 13 residues. The V end lost 11 bases, the J end lost 4 bases, and 15 bases lay between the germline ends. CDR3 nucleotides: TGTGCCTGTTACACGGGGGCAAATCAGCCCCAGCATTTT. It codes for CACYTGANQPQHF. Complete variable domain (other parts from reference TRBV28 and TRBJ1-5): DVKVTQSSRYLVKRTGEKVFLECVQDMDHENMFWYRQDPGLGLRLIYFSYDVKMKEKGDIPEGYSVSREKKERFSLILESASTNQTSMYLCACYTGANQPQHFGDGTRLSIL.

This clonotype was counted only a few times. The chain links TRBV6-5 to TRBJ2-1; D could derive from TRBD1 or TRBD2 (5 bases each). The CDR3 runs 15 residues. Germline CDR1 is MNHEY and CDR2 is SVGAGI. The V end was cut by 5 bases, the J end by 9 bases, with 20 bases between. The CDR3 sequence is CASSRPFRGLVEQFF. The CDR3 DNA follows: TGTGCCAGCAGTCGACCTTTTCGGGGCTTGGTTGAGCAGTTCTTC.

The genes are TRBV6-2 or TRBV6-3 and TRBJ2-1; D ambiguous. V shed 6 bases and J shed 5 bases, with 8 bases lying between them. This CDR3 spans 12 amino acids. From germline, CDR1 is MNHEY and CDR2 SVGEGT. The CDR3, as DNA: TGTGCCAGCAGGGCACTTGACAATGAGCAGTTCTTC. It specifies CASRALDNEQFF.

This clonotype has only a few counts. This chain connects TRBV27 to TRBJ2-1, with TRBD1 matching over 7 bases. Germline assignment: CDR1 MNHEY and CDR2 SMNVEV (reference sequence). The CDR3 extends over 17 amino acids. The trim removed 4 bases at V and 10 bases at J, leaving 19 bases unmatched. CDR3 region: CASSSTTATGLGIEQFF. The CDR3 nucleotides are TGTGCCAGCAGTTCGACAACCGCGACAGGGTTGGGGATAGAGCAGTTCTTC.

This clonotype came up many times. The chain has TRBV6-2 or TRBV6-3 and TRBJ1-5, with D perhaps TRBD1 (5 bases). The CDR3 spans 15 residues. The germline V gene has CDR1 MNHEY and CDR2 SVGEGT. Trimming cost V 2 bases and J 5 bases, with 13 bases left between them. CDR3 sequence: CASSYATGPYQPQHF. The CDR3 nucleotides read TGTGCCAGCAGTTACGCCACGGGACCGTATCAGCCCCAGCATTTT.

J is TRBJ1-2 and V is TRBV4-1; tentatively, D is TRBD1 (5 bases). Trimming removed 4 bases from V and 9 bases from J, with 18 bases in between. Germline V CDR1 and CDR2: MGHRA, YSYEKL. The CDR3 is made up of 14 amino acids. CDR3 bases: TGCGCCAGCAGCCCCGACCGGGACTTCTACAGCTACACCTTC. Translated: CASSPDRDFYSYTF.

This clonotype was detected a few times. This clone may be a read error of a much larger clone one base away. This chain links TRBV7-3 with TRBJ2-1; no clear D gene. V was shortened by 2 bases and J by 10 bases, with 9 bases between the two germline ends. The CDR3 is 12 amino acids. Looked up from germline, CDR1 is SGHTA and CDR2 is FQGTGA. CDR3 bases: TGTGCCAGCAGCTTAGAGACTTCCGAGCAGTTCTTC. Encoded protein: CASSLETSEQFF.

This clonotype showed up just a few times. The V gene is TRBV14, the J gene TRBJ2-5; D possibly corresponds to TRBD1 (6 bases). This CDR3 is 16 amino acids long. The germline V gene encodes CDR1 SGHDN and CDR2 FVKESK. V gave up 3 bases and J gave up 5 bases, with 19 bases separating them. For the CDR3, the DNA is TGTGCCAGCAGCCATCACAGGGTTCGGTACGGGGAGACCCAGTACTTC. This sequence encodes CASSHHRVRYGETQYF.

About this clonotype itself: A much larger clonotype is one base distant, so this may be a read error. CDR3 DNA sequence: TGTGCCGGCAGCACCGCGACTGGACTAGCGGCCTACAATGAGCAGTTCTTC. This gives the protein CAGSTATGLAAYNEQFF. The rearrangement joins TRBV7-4 to TRBJ2-1, with TRBD2 matching 10 bases. Germline assignment: CDR1 SGHVT and CDR2 SQSDAQ. This CDR3 contains 17 residues.

Details on this clonotype: Since no conserved phenylalanine or tryptophan closes the CDR3, a read error is the likely cause. V and J are TRBV28 and TRBJ2-5; D is ambiguous. V was shortened by 1 base and J by 0 bases, with 6 bases between the two germline ends. The germline CDR1 and CDR2 sequences are MDHEN and SYDVKM. This CDR3 has 14 residues. CDR3 protein: CASSLLGYQETQYL. The CDR3 DNA follows: TGTGCCAGCAGTTTATTGGGGTACCAAGAGACCCAGTACTTG.

The V call is TRBV7-3, the J call TRBJ2-1; 7 nucleotides line up with TRBD2. The V gene end was trimmed by 5 bases and the J gene end by 8 bases; junction bases not matched to a gene: 6. Germline V CDR1 and CDR2: SGHTA, FQGTGA. There are 13 residues in the CDR3. Here the CDR3 DNA reads TGTGCCAGCAGCATGACTAGCAGCGATGAGCAGTTCTTC. This translates into CASSMTSSDEQFF.

This clonotype was found a few times. The chain employs TRBV13 and TRBJ1-1; D remains ambiguous. CDR3 length: 14 residues. Germline V lookup: CDR1 PRHDT, CDR2 FYEKMQ (reference sequence). Between the trimmed V and J ends, which lost 3 bases and 4 bases, there was a span of 12 bases. The CDR3: CASSLTITTTEAFF. CDR3 DNA sequence: TGTGCCAGCAGCTTGACTATTACGACCACTGAAGCTTTCTTT.

With regard to this clonotype: This may come from a read error, since a much larger clone is one base off. The chain is built from TRBV6-6 and TRBJ1-2, with D possibly matching TRBD1 (6 bases). Germline-derived CDR1 and CDR2 are MNHNY and SVGAGI (reference sequence). The CDR3 runs to 16 residues. The CDR3 loop reads CVSSYRGAEDDDGYTF. The CDR3 coding sequence is TGTGTCAGCAGCTATCGGGGGGCTGAGGATGACGATGGCTACACCTTC.

The chain joins TRBV7-9 to TRBJ2-3, with TRBD1 matching 10 bases. The J segment lost 3 bases and the V segment lost 3 bases, leaving 6 bases of the junction unmatched. This CDR3 region has 16 residues. Germline-derived CDR1 and CDR2 are SEHNR and FQNEAQ (reference sequence). The CDR3 DNA follows: TGTGCCAGCAGCTTCGACAGGGGGCTCGGGACAGATACGCAGTATTTT. Translated, it gives CASSFDRGLGTDTQYF.

This clonotype was recorded many times. The rearrangement joins TRBV7-6 to TRBJ2-2; 8 nucleotides agree with TRBD1. This CDR3 spans 17 amino acids. Germline CDR1 and CDR2: SGHVS and FNYEAQ. Trimming removed 5 bases from V and 0 bases from J; junction bases left unmatched: 8. The CDR3 nucleotides read TGTGCCAGCAGCCCACGACAGGGGACTTCGAACACCGGGGAGCTGTTTTTT. It translates to CASSPRQGTSNTGELFF.

This clonotype was detected only a few times. As DNA, the CDR3 is TGTGCCAGCAGTATTCCCGGGACAGGGGCTAACACCGGGGAGCTGTTTTTT. It translates to CASSIPGTGANTGELFF. This chain links TRBV28 with TRBJ2-2; 10 positions match TRBD1. The CDR3 length is 17 residues. J lost 2 bases, V lost 5 bases, and 8 bases had no gene match. CDR1 is MDHEN and CDR2 is SYDVKM in the germline V gene.

V gene TRBV27 combines with J gene TRBJ2-2; 9 nucleotides align to TRBD2. Trimming took 5 bases from V and 4 from J; bases not matched to a gene: 8. CDR3 size: 16 residues. Germline loops: CDR1 MNHEY, CDR2 SMNVEV (reference sequence). CDR3 nucleotide sequence: TGTGCCAGCAGTCAGGCGGGGGGGCTCTTCACCGGGGAGCTGTTTTTT. Residues: CASSQAGGLFTGELFF.

This clonotype was found a few times. The rearrangement joins TRBV7-9 to TRBJ2-7; perhaps TRBD1 as D (7 bases). CDR3 length equals 17 residues. Trimming took 3 bases from V and 2 from J, leaving 20 bases between them. The germline gives CDR1 SEHNR, CDR2 FQNEAQ (reference sequence). As DNA, the CDR3 is TGTGCCAGCAGCTTGGGGAGGACAGGAAAAACCACCTACGAGCAGTACTTC. Its protein is CASSLGRTGKTTYEQYF.

This clonotype was picked up a small number of times. The V gene is TRBV19, the J gene TRBJ2-4, with TRBD1 matching over 8 bases. Trimming at V came to 5 bases and at J to 10 bases, leaving 1 base not matched to a gene. The germline V gene encodes CDR1 LNHDA and CDR2 SQIVND (reference sequence). The CDR3 is 11 residues long. CDR3 nucleotide sequence: TGTGCCAGTAGTGGACAGGGAATTCAGTACTTC. Protein product: CASSGQGIQYF. Combining the CDR3 with reference TRBV19 and TRBJ2-4 gives the whole variable domain DGGITQSPKYLFRKEGQNVTLSCEQNLNHDAMYWYRQDPGQGLRLIYYSQIVNDFQKGDIAEGYSVSREKKESFPLTVTSAQKNPTAFYLCASSGQGIQYFGAGTRLSVL.

This clonotype has only a few counts. The J gene is TRBJ2-7, the V gene TRBV12-5, with D possibly matching TRBD2 (7 bases). V lost 5 bases to trimming and J lost 2 bases, with 10 bases between them. Germline V lookup: CDR1 LGHNT, CDR2 FRNRAP. CDR3 length: 13 residues. The CDR3 DNA sequence: TGTGCTAGTGGTAACGGGGGGCCCTACGAGCAGTACTTC. It translates to CASGNGGPYEQYF.

The genes are TRBV7-9 and TRBJ1-1; D gene unclear. The CDR3 is 14 amino acids. V lost 1 base and J 4 bases, leaving 10 bases between the germline ends. Germline V CDR1 and CDR2: SEHNR, FQNEAQ (reference sequence). The CDR3 here is CASSLVSPSTEAFF. In nucleotides, the CDR3 is TGTGCCAGCAGCTTAGTTTCACCGAGCACTGAAGCTTTCTTT.